This T cell receptor (beta chain) was sequenced in a study of graft-versus-host responses after intestinal transplantation. Whole-study findings and limits: Recipient-marrow GvH clones were detected, some having first appeared in ileum or blood.

Germline V gene data show CDR1 as SGDLS and CDR2 as YYNGEE. J lost 3 bases, V lost 3 bases, and 8 bases had no gene match. CDR3 length: 15 amino acids. The assay was immunoSEQ multiplex PCR, and TCRdb's table has in-frame clones only and misses some. The profile covers approximately 86,000 clones, with roughly 92% appearing a single time and around 0.36% taken by the ten largest. This clone was counted a few times. Its antigen is currently unknown. The material was unstimulated CD8+ T cells sorted from spleen or lymph node cells, obtained before transplant. The sequence came from a human donor who was the organ donor for an intestinal transplant. This rearrangement joins TRBV9 to TRBJ2-5, with 7 bases lining up with TRBD1. CDR3 region: CASSAGTDLKETQYF. The CDR3 nucleotides read TGTGCCAGCAGCGCCGGGACAGACCTTAAAGAGACCCAGTACTTC. Full variable domain (rest looked up from reference TRBV9 and TRBJ2-5): DSGVTQTPKHLITATGQRVTLRCSPRSGDLSVYWYQQSLDQGLQFLIQYYNGEERAKGNILERFSAQQFPDLHSELNLSSLELGDSALYFCASSAGTDLKETQYFGPGTRLLVL.